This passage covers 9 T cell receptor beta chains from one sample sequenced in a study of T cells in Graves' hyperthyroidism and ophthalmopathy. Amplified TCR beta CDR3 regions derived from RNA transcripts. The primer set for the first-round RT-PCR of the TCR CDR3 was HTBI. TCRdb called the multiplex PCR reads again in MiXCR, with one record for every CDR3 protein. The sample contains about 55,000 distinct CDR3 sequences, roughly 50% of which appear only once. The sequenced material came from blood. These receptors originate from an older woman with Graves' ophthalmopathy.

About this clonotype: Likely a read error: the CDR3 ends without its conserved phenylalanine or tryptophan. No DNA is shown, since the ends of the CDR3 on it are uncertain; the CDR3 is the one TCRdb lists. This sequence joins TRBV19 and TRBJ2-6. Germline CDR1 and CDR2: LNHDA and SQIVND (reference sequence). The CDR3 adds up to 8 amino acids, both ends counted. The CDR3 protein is CASMGLTS.

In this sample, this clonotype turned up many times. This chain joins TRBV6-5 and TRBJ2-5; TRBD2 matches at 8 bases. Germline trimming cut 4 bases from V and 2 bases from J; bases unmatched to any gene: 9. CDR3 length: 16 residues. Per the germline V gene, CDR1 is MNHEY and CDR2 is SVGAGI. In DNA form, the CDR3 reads TGTGCCAGCAGTTCTCGGGGGGGTTCTGAGCAAGAGACCCAGTACTTC. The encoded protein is CASSSRGGSEQETQYF.

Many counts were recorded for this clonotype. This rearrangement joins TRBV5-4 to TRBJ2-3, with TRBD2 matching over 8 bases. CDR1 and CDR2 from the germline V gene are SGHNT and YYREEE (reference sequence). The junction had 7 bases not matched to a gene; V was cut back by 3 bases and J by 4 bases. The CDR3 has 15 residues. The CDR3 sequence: CASSSPGLGADTQYF. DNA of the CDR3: TGTGCCAGCAGCTCACCGGGACTAGGAGCAGATACGCAGTATTTT.

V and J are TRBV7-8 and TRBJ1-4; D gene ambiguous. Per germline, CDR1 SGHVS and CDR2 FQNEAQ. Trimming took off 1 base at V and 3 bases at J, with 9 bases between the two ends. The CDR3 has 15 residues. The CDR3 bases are TGTGCCAGCAGCTTAGGGGTTGGGGCTAATGAAAAACTGTTTTTT. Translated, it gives CASSLGVGANEKLFF.

Here the CDR3 reads CASSLARADNEQFF. The CDR3 DNA reads TGTGCCAGCAGCTTAGCCAGGGCTGACAATGAGCAGTTCTTC. The chain recombines TRBV7-2 with TRBJ2-1; TRBD1 is a possible D gene (5 bases). Germline lookup yields CDR1 SGHTA and CDR2 FQGNSA. V lost 0 bases and J lost 5, with 8 bases in between. This CDR3 is 14 amino acids long. Based on the CDR3 plus reference TRBV7-2 and TRBJ2-1, the full variable domain is GAGVSQSPSNKVTEKGKDVELRCDPISGHTALYWYRQSLGQGLEFLIYFQGNSAPDKSGLPSDRFSAERTGGSVSTLTIQRTQQEDSAVYLCASSLARADNEQFFGPGTRLTVL.

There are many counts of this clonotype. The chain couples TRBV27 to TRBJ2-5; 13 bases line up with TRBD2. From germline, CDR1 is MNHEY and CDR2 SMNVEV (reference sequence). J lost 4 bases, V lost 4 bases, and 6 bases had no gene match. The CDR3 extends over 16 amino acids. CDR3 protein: CASSSLAGGPLETQYF. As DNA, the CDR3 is TGTGCCAGCAGTTCACTAGCGGGGGGGCCCTTAGAGACCCAGTACTTC.

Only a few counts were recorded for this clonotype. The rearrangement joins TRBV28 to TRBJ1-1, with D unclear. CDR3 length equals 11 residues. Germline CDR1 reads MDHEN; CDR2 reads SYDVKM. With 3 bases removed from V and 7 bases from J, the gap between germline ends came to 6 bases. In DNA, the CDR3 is TGTGCCAGCAGTTTGGGCAGTGAAGCTTTCTTT. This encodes CASSLGSEAFF.

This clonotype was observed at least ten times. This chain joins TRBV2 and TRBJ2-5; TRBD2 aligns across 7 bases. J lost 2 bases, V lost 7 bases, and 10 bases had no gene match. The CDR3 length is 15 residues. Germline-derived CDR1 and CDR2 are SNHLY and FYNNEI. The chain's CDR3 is CASKLVGGGQETQYF. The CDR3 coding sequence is TGTGCCAGCAAACTTGTCGGGGGAGGGCAAGAGACCCAGTACTTC.

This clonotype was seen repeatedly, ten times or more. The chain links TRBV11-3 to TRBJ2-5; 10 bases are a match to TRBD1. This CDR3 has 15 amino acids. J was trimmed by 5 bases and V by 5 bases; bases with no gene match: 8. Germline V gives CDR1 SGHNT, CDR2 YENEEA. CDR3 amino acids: CASSVGQGEGETQYF. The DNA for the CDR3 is TGTGCCAGCAGCGTCGGACAGGGGGAAGGGGAGACCCAGTACTTC.